This T cell receptor beta chain comes out of a study of identical twins. Study outcomes and limitations: Zero-insertion analyses might be partly confounded by invariant T cells like MAIT and iNKT. Twins' surplus sharing was weaker for beta out-of-frame sequences. Rather than following the same donors, the conclusions depended on cross-sectional statistical analysis.

This CDR3 is 12 amino acids long. V lost 4 bases and J lost 7, with 11 bases in between. Only a few counts were recorded for this clonotype. Antigen specificity is unknown. Using its own MiXCR run on the 5' RACE reads, TCRdb lists one record per CDR3 protein. Altogether about 190,000 distinct CDR3 sequences are present, approximately 16% being singletons, with the ten largest covering 40%. These data are also associated with another study on T cells expressing NK-cell markers.

The source of this sequence is a woman in her late teens or twenties in good health. V is TRBV12-3 or TRBV12-4 and J is TRBJ2-7; D is undetermined. Sequencing was carried out using CD8+ T cells sorted from blood. The CDR3 DNA sequence: TGTGCCAGCAGTTGGGTCTTCCGGGAGCAGTACTTC. Protein product: CASSWVFREQYF.